This paragraph covers one T cell receptor (beta chain) sequence. What it binds is unknown. This sample is part of a study of T cell responses to AZD1222 COVID-19 vaccine. Study-wide background: Second-dose schedules of about 4 or about 12 weeks were combined.

The repertoire was sequenced with immunoSEQ multiplex PCR; TCRdb's copy has only in-frame clones and lacks some. The top ten hold 1.6% of the sample, which has approximately 150,000 clones, around 90% seen once. Germline V gene data show CDR1 as SQVTM and CDR2 as ANQGSEA. The CDR3 is 15 amino acids. V lost 3 bases to trimming and J lost 2 bases, with 16 bases between them. Whole-study results and caveats: Close to half of all spike-specific TCRs reportedly target regions of the variants that are unmutated. Mostly white British, mostly female donors; authors suggested clonal diversity may be underestimated.

This clonotype was sampled from an adult in good health. J is TRBJ1-2 and V is TRBV29-1; D might be TRBD1 (6 bases). This material consisted of peripheral blood, taken on day 0 of AZD1222 vaccination. The CDR3 sequence: CSVDAAPQGNYGYTF. CDR3 DNA: TGCAGCGTTGATGCCGCCCCCCAGGGGAACTATGGCTACACCTTC.